The 14 T cell receptor beta chains given below trace back to one sample, sequenced in a study of blood T cell repertoires in COVID-19. TCRdb's table, derived via immunoSEQ multiplex PCR, lists solely in-frame clones and lacks some. The sample includes roughly 100,000 clones, 90% of them seen just once. The sequenced sample was peripheral blood. The receptors originated from a man in his fifties with acute or convalescent COVID-19.

The rearrangement joins TRBV7-2 to TRBJ2-5; 8 bases map to TRBD2. CDR1 is SGHTA, CDR2 FQGNSA, per germline. The CDR3 has 16 amino acids. Trimming at V came to 1 base and at J to 2 bases, leaving 6 bases not matched to a gene. This CDR3 reads CASSLGVTSGQETQYF. The CDR3 DNA reads TGTGCCAGCAGCTTAGGGGTCACTAGCGGTCAAGAGACCCAGTACTTC.

The V and J genes are TRBV18 and TRBJ1-6; weak D call: TRBD1 (6 bases). V lost 0 bases to trimming and J lost 8 bases, with 11 bases between them. This CDR3 region has 15 residues. Looked up from germline, CDR1 is KGHSH and CDR2 is LQKENI. CDR3 region: CASSPPSQGDSPLHF. DNA for the CDR3: TGTGCCAGCTCACCACCCTCACAGGGTGATTCACCCCTCCACTTT. Using reference TRBV18 and TRBJ1-6 for the parts outside the CDR3, the full variable domain is NAGVMQNPRHLVRRRGQEARLRCSPMKGHSHVYWYRQLPEEGLKFMVYLQKENIIDESGMPKERFSAEFPKEGPSILRIQQVVRGDSAAYFCASSPPSQGDSPLHFGNGTRLTVT.

This chain uses TRBV27 with TRBJ1-3, with D possibly matching TRBD1 (6 bases). Germline V gives CDR1 MNHEY, CDR2 SMNVEV (reference sequence). The CDR3 runs 14 residues. V dropped 5 bases and J dropped 3 bases, with 11 bases sitting between them. CDR3 sequence (DNA): TGTGCCAGCAGTCCCACAGGGCTTGGAAACACCATATATTTT. This translates into CASSPTGLGNTIYF.

The rearrangement links TRBV7-2 to TRBJ2-3; 10 nucleotides agree with TRBD1. V shed 5 bases, J shed 3 bases, and the junction held 5 bases outside the gene matches. The CDR3 contains 15 residues. The germline V gene has CDR1 SGHTA and CDR2 FQGNSA. The CDR3 here is CASSPTGGPTDTQYF. The CDR3 region has the DNA TGTGCCAGCAGCCCGACAGGGGGCCCGACAGATACGCAGTATTTT.

The J gene is TRBJ1-3, the V gene TRBV19; 8 bases match TRBD1. The CDR3 sequence is 16 residues long. The germline V gene has CDR1 LNHDA and CDR2 SQIVND (reference sequence). Germline trimming cut 6 bases from V and 1 base from J; bases unmatched to any gene: 8. Here the CDR3 reads CASSRTRDRSGNTIYF. In DNA form, the CDR3 reads TGTGCCAGTAGCCGCACCCGGGACAGGTCTGGAAACACCATATATTTT.

The chain carries TRBV5-4 and TRBJ1-2; 10 bases are shared with TRBD1. The germline CDR1 and CDR2 sequences are SGHNT and YYREEE (reference sequence). J was trimmed by 5 bases and V by 4 bases; bases with no gene match: 5. The CDR3 runs to 14 residues. The CDR3: CASSPGQGEYGYTF. DNA for the CDR3: TGTGCCAGCAGCCCCGGACAGGGGGAATATGGCTACACCTTC.

This rearrangement joins TRBV6-5 to TRBJ1-1; 9 bases are a match to TRBD1. CDR1 and CDR2 from the germline V gene are MNHEY and SVGAGI. Trimming removed 5 bases from V and 4 bases from J; junction bases left unmatched: 8. The CDR3 consists of 15 residues. CDR3 bases: TGTGCCAGCAGTAATCCCGGGACAGGGCCCACTGAAGCTTTCTTT. Its protein is CASSNPGTGPTEAFF.

This chain joins TRBV23-1 and TRBJ2-3, with 9 bases that match TRBD1. TRBV23-1 is an ORF, and what it does is uncertain. J lost 3 bases, V lost 3 bases, and 10 bases had no gene match. The CDR3 spans 17 residues. The CDR3, as DNA: TGCGCCAGCAGTCACCTAAGCCGGGACAGGGAGACAGATACGCAGTATTTT. Translated, it gives CASSHLSRDRETDTQYF.

The chain has TRBV6-5 and TRBJ1-2; the match to TRBD1 covers 10 bases. The J segment lost 5 bases and the V segment lost 8 bases, leaving 5 bases of the junction unmatched. CDR1 MNHEY and CDR2 SVGAGI come from the germline V gene. CDR3 length equals 13 residues. The CDR3 DNA reads as TGTGCCAGCGGGGACAGGGGAAGATATGGCTACACCTTC. It translates to CASGDRGRYGYTF.

The chain is built from TRBV27 and TRBJ2-7; 11 nucleotides line up with TRBD2. Germline trimming cut 4 bases from V and 7 bases from J; bases unmatched to any gene: 9. CDR3 length equals 15 residues. The V gene's germline CDR1 is MNHEY and CDR2 SMNVEV (reference sequence). The CDR3 loop is CASSSPGLAVGEQYF. In nucleotides, the CDR3 is TGTGCCAGCAGTTCCCCGGGACTAGCGGTTGGGGAGCAGTACTTC.

The rearrangement joins TRBV28 to TRBJ1-1; maybe TRBD1 (5 bases). Trimming pared 6 bases from V and 8 bases from J, leaving 22 bases between. This CDR3 spans 15 amino acids. Per germline, CDR1 MDHEN and CDR2 SYDVKM. The CDR3 loop reads CASRGSRGLIAEAFF. Written as DNA, the CDR3 is TGTGCCAGCAGGGGGTCGCGGGGCCTTATTGCGGAAGCTTTCTTT.

The chain links TRBV11-2 to TRBJ2-3, with 7 bases aligning to TRBD1. V was pared by 5 bases and J by 4 bases, with 6 bases of the junction left unmatched. The CDR3 length is 14 residues. Germline lookup yields CDR1 SGHAT and CDR2 FQNNGV. The CDR3 loop is CASSLDRAPDTQYF. CDR3 DNA sequence: TGTGCCAGCAGCCTCGACAGGGCCCCAGATACGCAGTATTTT.

This clone was found once. The chain couples TRBV5-1 to TRBJ1-2; the match to TRBD1 covers 8 bases. This CDR3 contains 15 residues. Germline V gene lookup returns CDR1 SGHRS and CDR2 YFSETQ. V lost 0 bases and J lost 7; bases outside the gene matches: 8. Here the CDR3 reads CASSLVLSGGGGYTF. CDR3 coding DNA: TGCGCCAGCAGCTTGGTCCTCTCAGGGGGCGGTGGCTACACCTTC.

The J gene is TRBJ1-5, the V gene TRBV7-2; D perhaps matches TRBD1 (5 bases). The germline V and J ends were trimmed by 0 bases and 8 bases, with 8 bases remaining between them. Germline CDR1 reads SGHTA; CDR2 reads FQGNSA. This CDR3 is 13 amino acids long. In DNA, the CDR3 is TGTGCCAGCAGCTTAGCGACGGACAAGCCCCAGCATTTT. It yields the protein CASSLATDKPQHF.